These 8 T cell receptor beta chains were sequenced from one sample in a study of identical twins. TCRdb reprocessed the 5' RACE reads with MiXCR, giving one entry per CDR3 protein. The table shows about 530,000 distinct CDR3 sequences, with roughly 15% occurring only once. The data were also submitted as part of a second study, on yellow fever vaccine responses in identical twins.

The source material was CD4+ T cells sorted from blood. All receptors come from a woman between 18 and 29 years old in good health.

The table lists this clonotype with a few counts. The V gene is TRBV20-1, the J gene TRBJ1-1; 7 bases match TRBD1. V lost 3 bases, J lost 8 bases, and 3 bases stayed unmatched. Germline V CDR1 and CDR2: DFQATT, SNEGSKA (reference sequence). CDR3 length: 11 amino acids. The CDR3 sequence is CSASRRGEAFF. The CDR3 DNA sequence: TGCAGTGCTAGCCGCAGGGGGGAAGCTTTCTTT.

This chain's CDR3 is CASSSTSGSADTQYF. CDR3 nucleotide sequence: TGCGCCAGCAGCTCGACTAGCGGGAGTGCAGATACGCAGTATTTT. The rearrangement joins TRBV5-1 to TRBJ2-3, with TRBD2 matching 12 bases. The CDR3 consists of 15 residues. V was pared by 3 bases and J by 4 bases, with 3 bases of the junction left unmatched. Germline V lookup: CDR1 SGHRS, CDR2 YFSETQ.

V gene TRBV12-3 or TRBV12-4 combines with J gene TRBJ2-2, with TRBD2 identical over 7 bases. V trimming: 2 bases; J trimming: 4 bases; junction bases outside the gene matches: 4. This CDR3 contains 15 residues. The CDR3 region has the DNA TGTGCCAGCAGTTTAAGCCGGGAGGTCACCGGGGAGCTGTTTTTT. It yields the protein CASSLSREVTGELFF.

The gene calls are TRBV9 and TRBJ2-5; D is uncertain. CDR1 is SGDLS and CDR2 is YYNGEE in the germline V gene. The ends were cut back, 7 bases at V and 3 bases at J, with 10 bases in the middle. The CDR3 is 12 residues long. DNA for the CDR3: TGTGCCAGCCTAAAAAGGGAAGAGACCCAGTACTTC. Translation gives CASLKREETQYF.

This chain joins TRBV11-2 and TRBJ2-2, with D uncertain. CDR1 is SGHAT and CDR2 is FQNNGV in the germline V gene. V lost 5 bases and J lost 3, with 10 bases in between. This CDR3 is 14 amino acids long. The CDR3, as DNA: TGTGCCAGCAGCCATCGTAGGGACACCGGGGAGCTGTTTTTT. It encodes CASSHRRDTGELFF. Drawing the rest from reference TRBV11-2 and TRBJ2-2, the complete variable domain is EAGVAQSPRYKIIEKRQSVAFWCNPISGHATLYWYQQILGQGPKLLIQFQNNGVVDDSQLPKDRFSAERLKGVDSTLKIQPAKLEDSAVYLCASSHRRDTGELFFGEGSRLTVL.

This clonotype came up a few times. The chain employs TRBV20-1 and TRBJ2-2; 12 nucleotides align to TRBD2. There are 16 residues in the CDR3. J gave up 1 base and V 7 bases, and 7 bases lay outside the gene matches. The germline V gene encodes CDR1 DFQATT and CDR2 SNEGSKA (reference sequence). The CDR3 reads CSVGGGLAGNTGELFF. CDR3 coding DNA: TGCAGTGTCGGGGGGGGACTAGCGGGGAACACCGGGGAGCTGTTTTTT.

The chain employs TRBV12-3 or TRBV12-4 and TRBJ2-2, with TRBD2 identical over 10 bases. V was clipped by 5 bases and J by 1 base; unmatched bases: 7. There are 17 residues in the CDR3. For the CDR3, the DNA is TGTGCCAGCAGTCCAACGTTAGCGGGAGGGAACACCGGGGAGCTGTTTTTT. This encodes CASSPTLAGGNTGELFF.

CDR3 protein: CASFEEDRTQYF. The CDR3 coding sequence is TGCGCCAGCTTCGAAGAGGATAGGACCCAGTACTTC. The chain couples TRBV5-1 to TRBJ2-5; D unclear. CDR1 SGHRS and CDR2 YFSETQ come from the germline V gene. This CDR3 has 12 amino acids. Trimming left V 7 bases short and J 7 bases short, with 14 bases between.